The 8 T cell receptor beta chains below all came from one sample that was sequenced in a study of T-cell memory formation after mild COVID-19. TCRdb independently ran MiXCR on the 5' RACE reads; one entry per CDR3 protein. This table has under 250,000 distinct CDR3 sequences, approximately 10% appearing once. The sample consisted of PBMCs or a T cell subset sorted from them (not recorded which). These receptors all stem from a young man who had mild COVID-19 (a few samples of this study predate the infection). Cell type and time point are not known.

This clonotype appeared a few times. V usage is TRBV7-2 and J usage is TRBJ2-2; unclear D gene. This CDR3 contains 13 residues. V gave up 11 bases and J gave up 7 bases, with 17 bases separating them. Germline CDR1 SGHTA, CDR2 FQGNSA. CDR3 DNA: TGTGCCTCGAGGAGCCCTTATGACGGGGAGCTGTTTTTT. Residues: CASRSPYDGELFF.

The chain couples TRBV19 to TRBJ1-1; perhaps TRBD1 as D (5 bases). This CDR3 is built from 13 residues. V lost 3 bases and J lost 7, with 12 bases in between. Per germline, CDR1 LNHDA and CDR2 SQIVND (reference sequence). CDR3 sequence: CASSIRSTDEAFF. CDR3 nucleotide sequence: TGTGCCAGTAGTATCCGGTCGACAGATGAAGCTTTCTTT.

This clonotype was counted many times. The V call is TRBV7-9, the J call TRBJ1-1; D remains unclear. The CDR3 is 15 residues long. V dropped 5 bases and J dropped 0 bases, with 13 bases sitting between them. The germline V gene encodes CDR1 SEHNR and CDR2 FQNEAQ (reference sequence). CDR3 residues: CASSPLGVVNTEAFF. The CDR3 coding sequence is TGTGCCAGCAGCCCCCTTGGAGTCGTGAACACTGAAGCTTTCTTT.

The chain joins TRBV4-1 to TRBJ2-5; D not resolved. The CDR3 has 14 residues. V was shortened by 0 bases and J by 1 base, with 6 bases between the two germline ends. Germline CDR1 MGHRA, CDR2 YSYEKL. CDR3 sequence: CASSQEASQETQYF. DNA of the CDR3: TGCGCCAGCAGCCAAGAGGCTAGCCAAGAGACCCAGTACTTC.

This clonotype was detected only a few times. V is TRBV7-3 and J is TRBJ2-5; TRBD2 aligns across 8 bases. The length of the CDR3 is 20 residues. With 0 bases clipped from V and 5 bases from J, the junction kept 20 bases outside the gene matches. Germline loops: CDR1 SGHTA, CDR2 FQGTGA. The DNA for the CDR3 is TGTGCCAGCAGCTTAACCCTGTTCGTCGGCGGGACTAGATGGGGGGAGACCCAGTACTTC. It yields the protein CASSLTLFVGGTRWGETQYF. The full variable domain, its missing parts supplied by reference TRBV7-3 and TRBJ2-5, is GAGVSQTPSNKVTEKGKYVELRCDPISGHTALYWYRQSLGQGPEFLIYFQGTGAADDSGLPNDRFFAVRPEGSVSTLKIQRTERGDSAVYLCASSLTLFVGGTRWGETQYFGPGTRLLVL.

The chain uses TRBV4-2 and TRBJ2-7; TRBD2 matches at 7 bases. V lost 4 bases, J lost 6 bases, and 21 bases stayed unmatched. CDR3 length equals 18 residues. Per germline, CDR1 LGHNA and CDR2 YNFKEQ. The CDR3 sequence: CASSRHGSRGRDLPEQYV. The DNA for the CDR3 is TGTGCCAGCAGCCGTCATGGGAGCCGGGGGAGGGACCTACCCGAGCAGTACGTC.

Ten or more counts support this clonotype. The rearrangement joins TRBV5-1 to TRBJ2-3; 7 nucleotides line up with TRBD1. V shed 3 bases and J 3 bases; nucleotides not matched to a gene: 7. Germline CDR1 and CDR2: SGHRS and YFSETQ. The CDR3 contains 15 residues. The CDR3 sequence is CASSSEVQGTDTQYF. The CDR3 DNA follows: TGCGCCAGCAGCTCAGAGGTACAGGGGACAGATACGCAGTATTTT. Together with reference TRBV5-1 and TRBJ2-3, the CDR3 gives the full variable domain: KAGVTQTPRYLIKTRGQQVTLSCSPISGHRSVSWYQQTPGQGLQFLFEYFSETQRNKGNFPGRFSGRQFSNSRSEMNVSTLELGDSALYLCASSSEVQGTDTQYFGPGTRLTVL.

The V call is TRBV4-1, the J call TRBJ2-7; 8 bases are a match to TRBD1. The germline V gene has CDR1 MGHRA and CDR2 YSYEKL. The trim removed 2 bases at V and 3 bases at J, leaving 6 bases unmatched. CDR3 length: 15 residues. CDR3 sequence: CASSQNRDRYYEQYF. The DNA for the CDR3 is TGCGCCAGCAGCCAAAACCGGGACAGGTACTACGAGCAGTACTTC.